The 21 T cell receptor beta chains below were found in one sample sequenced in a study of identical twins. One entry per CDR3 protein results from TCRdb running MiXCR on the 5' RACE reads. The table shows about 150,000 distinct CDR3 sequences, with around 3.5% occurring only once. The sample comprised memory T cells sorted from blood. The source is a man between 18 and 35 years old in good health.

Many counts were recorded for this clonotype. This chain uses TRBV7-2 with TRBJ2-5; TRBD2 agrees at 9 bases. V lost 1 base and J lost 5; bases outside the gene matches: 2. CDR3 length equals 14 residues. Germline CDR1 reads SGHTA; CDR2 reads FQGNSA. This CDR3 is CASSLGAGGETQYF. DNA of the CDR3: TGTGCCAGCAGCTTAGGGGCGGGAGGGGAGACCCAGTACTTC.

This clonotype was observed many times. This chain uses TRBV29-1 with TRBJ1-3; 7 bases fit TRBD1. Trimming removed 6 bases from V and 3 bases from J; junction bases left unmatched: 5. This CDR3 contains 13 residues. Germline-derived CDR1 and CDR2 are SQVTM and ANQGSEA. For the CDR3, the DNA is TGCAGCGTCGGGGACAGAAATGGAAACACCATATATTTT. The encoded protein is CSVGDRNGNTIYF.

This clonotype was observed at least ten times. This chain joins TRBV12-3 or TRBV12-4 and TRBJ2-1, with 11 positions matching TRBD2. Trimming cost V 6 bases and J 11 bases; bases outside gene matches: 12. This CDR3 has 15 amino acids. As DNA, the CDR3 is TGTGCCAGCAGCCAGGCCGGGACTAGCGGCTATAAGCAGTTCTTC. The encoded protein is CASSQAGTSGYKQFF.

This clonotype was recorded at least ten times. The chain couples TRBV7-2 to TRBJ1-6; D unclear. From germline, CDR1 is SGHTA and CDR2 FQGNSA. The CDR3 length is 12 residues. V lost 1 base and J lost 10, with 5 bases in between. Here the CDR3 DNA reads TGTGCCAGCAGCTTAGTCAGCTCACCCCTCCACTTT. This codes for CASSLVSSPLHF.

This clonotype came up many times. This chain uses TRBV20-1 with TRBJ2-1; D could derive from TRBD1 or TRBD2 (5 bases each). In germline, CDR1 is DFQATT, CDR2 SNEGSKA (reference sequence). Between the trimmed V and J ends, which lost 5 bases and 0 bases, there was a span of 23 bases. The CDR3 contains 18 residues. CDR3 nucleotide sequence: TGCAGTGCTCCAAACCGGGGCAGCGTTGCCAGCTCCTACAATGAGCAGTTCTTC. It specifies CSAPNRGSVASSYNEQFF.

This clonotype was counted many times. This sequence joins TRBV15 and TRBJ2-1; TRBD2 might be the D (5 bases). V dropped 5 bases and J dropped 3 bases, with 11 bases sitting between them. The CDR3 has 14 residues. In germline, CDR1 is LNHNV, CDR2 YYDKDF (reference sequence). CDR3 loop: CATSRADGYNEQFF. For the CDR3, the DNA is TGTGCCACCAGCCGAGCGGACGGCTACAATGAGCAGTTCTTC.

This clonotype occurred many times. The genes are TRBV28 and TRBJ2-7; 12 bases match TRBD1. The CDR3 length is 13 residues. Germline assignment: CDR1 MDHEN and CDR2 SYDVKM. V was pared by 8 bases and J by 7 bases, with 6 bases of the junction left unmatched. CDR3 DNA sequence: TGTGCCAGCCTGGGACAGGGGGCAAAAGAGCAGTACGTC. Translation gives CASLGQGAKEQYV.

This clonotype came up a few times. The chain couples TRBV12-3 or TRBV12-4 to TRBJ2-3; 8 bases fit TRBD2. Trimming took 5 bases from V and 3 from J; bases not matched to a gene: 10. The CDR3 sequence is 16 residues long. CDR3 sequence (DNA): TGTGCCAGCAGTCGAGGACTAGCAATGGGGACAGATACGCAGTATTTT. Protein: CASSRGLAMGTDTQYF.

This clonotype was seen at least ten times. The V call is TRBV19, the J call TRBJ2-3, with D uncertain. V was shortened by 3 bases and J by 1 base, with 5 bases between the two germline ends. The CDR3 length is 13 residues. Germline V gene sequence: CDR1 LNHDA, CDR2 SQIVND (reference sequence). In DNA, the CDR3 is TGTGCCAGTAGTATCCAGGGCACAGATACGCAGTATTTT. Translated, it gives CASSIQGTDTQYF. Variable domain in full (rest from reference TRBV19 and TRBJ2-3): DGGITQSPKYLFRKEGQNVTLSCEQNLNHDAMYWYRQDPGQGLRLIYYSQIVNDFQKGDIAEGYSVSREKKESFPLTVTSAQKNPTAFYLCASSIQGTDTQYFGPGTRLTVL.

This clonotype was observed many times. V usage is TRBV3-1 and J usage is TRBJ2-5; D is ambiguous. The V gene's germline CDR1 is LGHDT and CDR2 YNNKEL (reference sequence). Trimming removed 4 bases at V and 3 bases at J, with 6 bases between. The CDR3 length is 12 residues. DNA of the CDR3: TGTGCCAGCAGCCCCACAGAAGAGACCCAGTACTTC. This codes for CASSPTEETQYF.

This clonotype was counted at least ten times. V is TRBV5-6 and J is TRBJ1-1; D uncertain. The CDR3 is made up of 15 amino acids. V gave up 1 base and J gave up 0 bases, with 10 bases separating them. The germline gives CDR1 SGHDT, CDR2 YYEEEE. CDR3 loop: CASSLFANMNTEAFF. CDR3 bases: TGTGCCAGCAGCTTGTTTGCGAACATGAACACTGAAGCTTTCTTT.

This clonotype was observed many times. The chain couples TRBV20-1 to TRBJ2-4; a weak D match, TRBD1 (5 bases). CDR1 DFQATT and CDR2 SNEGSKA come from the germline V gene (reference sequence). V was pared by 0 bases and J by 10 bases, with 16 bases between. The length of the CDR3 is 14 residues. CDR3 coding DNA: TGCAGTGCTAGAGATAGGCAGGGCGCTTCAATTCAGTACTTC. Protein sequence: CSARDRQGASIQYF.

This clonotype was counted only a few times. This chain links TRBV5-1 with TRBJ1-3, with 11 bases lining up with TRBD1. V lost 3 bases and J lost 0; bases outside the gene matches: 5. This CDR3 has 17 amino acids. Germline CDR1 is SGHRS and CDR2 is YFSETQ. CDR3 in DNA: TGCGCCAGCAGCTCCGGACAGGGGGCCCTCTCTGGAAACACCATATATTTT. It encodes CASSSGQGALSGNTIYF.

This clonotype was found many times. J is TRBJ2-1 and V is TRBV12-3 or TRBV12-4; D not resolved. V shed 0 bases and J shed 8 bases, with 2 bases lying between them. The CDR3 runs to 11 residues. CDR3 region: CASSLADEQFF. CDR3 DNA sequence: TGTGCCAGCAGTTTAGCGGATGAGCAGTTCTTC.

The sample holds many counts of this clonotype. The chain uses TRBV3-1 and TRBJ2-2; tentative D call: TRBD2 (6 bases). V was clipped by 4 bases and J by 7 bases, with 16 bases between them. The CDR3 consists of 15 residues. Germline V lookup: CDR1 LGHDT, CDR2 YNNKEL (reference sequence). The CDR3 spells CASSLGRGELGELFF. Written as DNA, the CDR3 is TGTGCCAGCAGCCTCGGACGCGGGGAACTCGGGGAGCTGTTTTTT.

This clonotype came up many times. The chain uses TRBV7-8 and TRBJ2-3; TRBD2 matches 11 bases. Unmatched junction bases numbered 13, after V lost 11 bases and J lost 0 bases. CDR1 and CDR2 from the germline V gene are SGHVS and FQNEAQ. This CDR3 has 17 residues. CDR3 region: CAASGTSGNPSTDTQYF. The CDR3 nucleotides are TGTGCCGCATCCGGGACTAGCGGCAACCCTAGCACAGATACGCAGTATTTT.

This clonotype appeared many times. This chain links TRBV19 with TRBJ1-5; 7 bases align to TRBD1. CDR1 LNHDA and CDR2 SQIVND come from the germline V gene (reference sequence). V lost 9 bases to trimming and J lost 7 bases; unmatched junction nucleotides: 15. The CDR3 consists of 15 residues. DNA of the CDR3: TGTGCCAGCATTGACAGGGAGGGGATCCGGCAGCCCCAGCATTTT. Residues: CASIDREGIRQPQHF.

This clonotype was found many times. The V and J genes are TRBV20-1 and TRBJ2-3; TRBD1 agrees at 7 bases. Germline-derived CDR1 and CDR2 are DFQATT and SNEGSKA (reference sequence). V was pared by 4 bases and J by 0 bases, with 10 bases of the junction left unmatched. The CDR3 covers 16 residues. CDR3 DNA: TGCAGTGCTATTCCCTTTGGGACAGCTAGCACAGATACGCAGTATTTT. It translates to CSAIPFGTASTDTQYF.

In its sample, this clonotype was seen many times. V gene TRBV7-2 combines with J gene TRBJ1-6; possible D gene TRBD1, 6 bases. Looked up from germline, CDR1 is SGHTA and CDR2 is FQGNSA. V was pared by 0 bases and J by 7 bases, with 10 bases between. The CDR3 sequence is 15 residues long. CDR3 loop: CASSLAQGRNSPLHF. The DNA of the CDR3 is TGTGCCAGCAGCTTAGCGCAGGGGAGAAATTCACCCCTCCACTTT.

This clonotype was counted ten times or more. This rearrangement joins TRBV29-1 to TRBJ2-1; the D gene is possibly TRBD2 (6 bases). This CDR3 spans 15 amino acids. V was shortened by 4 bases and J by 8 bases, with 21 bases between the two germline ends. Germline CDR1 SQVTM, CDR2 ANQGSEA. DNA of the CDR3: TGCAGCGTTGCCCTCCGACGGGAGCACTTCGATGAGCAGTTCTTC. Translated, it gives CSVALRREHFDEQFF.

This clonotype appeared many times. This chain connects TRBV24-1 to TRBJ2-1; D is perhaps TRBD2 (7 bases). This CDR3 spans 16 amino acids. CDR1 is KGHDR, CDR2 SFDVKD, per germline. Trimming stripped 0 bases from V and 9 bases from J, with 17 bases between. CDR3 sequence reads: CATSDLRGGARGEQFF. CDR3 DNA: TGTGCCACCAGTGATTTGAGGGGGGGAGCCCGTGGTGAGCAGTTCTTC.